What follows are 8 T cell receptor beta chains derived from one specimen sequenced in a study of T-cell memory formation after mild COVID-19. TCRdb re-called the 5' RACE reads with MiXCR, one entry per CDR3 protein. The sample contains 470,000 or so distinct CDR3 sequences, 15% to 20% of which appear only once. Sequencing was carried out using PBMCs or a T cell subset sorted from them (not recorded which). The receptor set was obtained from an adult woman who had mild COVID-19 (a few samples of this study predate the infection). Cell type and time point are not known.

This clonotype has more than one count but fewer than ten. The rearrangement links TRBV12-3 or TRBV12-4 to TRBJ2-1; 9 positions match TRBD2. The CDR3 covers 16 residues. V shed 6 bases, J shed 5 bases, and the junction held 11 bases outside the gene matches. The CDR3 region has the DNA TGTGCCAGCAGCCTCACTCTAGCGGGGCGAGACAATGAGCAGTTCTTC. This encodes CASSLTLAGRDNEQFF.

The chain has TRBV7-8 and TRBJ2-1, with D perhaps being TRBD1 or TRBD2 (5 bases each). From germline, CDR1 is SGHVS and CDR2 FQNEAQ. The CDR3 runs 14 residues. The V gene lost 5 bases and the J gene lost 11 bases, with 19 bases spanning the gap. The CDR3 loop reads CASSNSGASKKQFF. In DNA, the CDR3 is TGTGCCAGCAGCAACTCCGGGGCCTCAAAAAAGCAGTTCTTC.

The rearrangement joins TRBV5-5 to TRBJ1-1; 9 bases map to TRBD1. The V gene's germline CDR1 is SGHKS and CDR2 YYEKEE (reference sequence). The V segment lost 4 bases and the J segment 1 base; nucleotides outside the gene matches: 8. CDR3 length: 16 amino acids. The CDR3 sequence is CASSLYHRGPNTEAFF. As DNA, the CDR3 is TGTGCCAGCAGCCTCTATCACAGGGGGCCGAACACTGAAGCTTTCTTT. The full variable domain, its missing parts supplied by reference TRBV5-5 and TRBJ1-1, is DAGVTQSPTHLIKTRGQQVTLRCSPISGHKSVSWYQQVLGQGPQFIFQYYEKEERGRGNFPDRFSARQFPNYSSELNVNALLLGDSALYLCASSLYHRGPNTEAFFGQGTRLTVV.

V gene TRBV6-2 or TRBV6-3 combines with J gene TRBJ1-5; D may be TRBD1 (5 bases). Germline V lookup: CDR1 MNHEY, CDR2 SVGEGT. The CDR3 runs 13 residues. V lost 8 bases and J 6 bases, leaving 14 bases between the germline ends. The CDR3 coding sequence is TGTGCCAGCGCGGATGTAAGGGGTCAGCCCCAGCATTTT. Translated: CASADVRGQPQHF.

The chain is built from TRBV7-9 and TRBJ2-1, with a tentative D call TRBD2 (5 bases). CDR1 SEHNR and CDR2 FQNEAQ come from the germline V gene (reference sequence). Trimming shortened V by 5 bases and J by 0 bases, and 11 bases separated the two germline ends. CDR3 length equals 15 residues. The CDR3 is CASSQRRVSYNEQFF. The CDR3 DNA sequence: TGTGCCAGCAGCCAGAGGCGGGTCTCCTACAATGAGCAGTTCTTC. Filled out from reference TRBV7-9 and TRBJ2-1, the complete variable domain reads DTGVSQNPRHKITKRGQNVTFRCDPISEHNRLYWYRQTLGQGPEFLTYFQNEAQLEKSRLLSDRFSAERPKGSFSTLEIQRTEQGDSAMYLCASSQRRVSYNEQFFGPGTRLTVL.

The chain carries TRBV20-1 and TRBJ2-7; 10 bases map to TRBD2. The CDR3 has 15 residues. Germline V lookup: CDR1 DFQATT, CDR2 SNEGSKA (reference sequence). The V and J ends lost 3 bases and 0 bases, in that order; junction bases with no gene match: 5. The CDR3 region has the DNA TGCAGTGCTAGGAAACTAGCGGGGCCCTCCTACGAGCAGTACTTC. The encoded protein is CSARKLAGPSYEQYF.

The chain uses TRBV7-3 and TRBJ1-1; a possible D gene is TRBD1 (5 bases). Germline CDR1 is SGHTA and CDR2 is FQGTGA. CDR3 length: 13 amino acids. Trimming cost V 8 bases and J 5 bases, with 15 bases left between them. CDR3 protein: CASGAGRKTEAFF. The CDR3 nucleotides are TGTGCCAGCGGGGCAGGGAGAAAGACTGAAGCTTTCTTT.

This rearrangement joins TRBV12-3 or TRBV12-4 to TRBJ2-1; TRBD1 matches 10 bases. After removal of 1 base from V and 0 bases from J, the junction contained 9 bases not matched to a gene. This CDR3 is 19 amino acids long. CDR3 coding DNA: TGTGCCAGCAGTTTAGTTGGACAGGGGGATAGGAGCTCCTACAATGAGCAGTTCTTC. Translated, it gives CASSLVGQGDRSSYNEQFF.